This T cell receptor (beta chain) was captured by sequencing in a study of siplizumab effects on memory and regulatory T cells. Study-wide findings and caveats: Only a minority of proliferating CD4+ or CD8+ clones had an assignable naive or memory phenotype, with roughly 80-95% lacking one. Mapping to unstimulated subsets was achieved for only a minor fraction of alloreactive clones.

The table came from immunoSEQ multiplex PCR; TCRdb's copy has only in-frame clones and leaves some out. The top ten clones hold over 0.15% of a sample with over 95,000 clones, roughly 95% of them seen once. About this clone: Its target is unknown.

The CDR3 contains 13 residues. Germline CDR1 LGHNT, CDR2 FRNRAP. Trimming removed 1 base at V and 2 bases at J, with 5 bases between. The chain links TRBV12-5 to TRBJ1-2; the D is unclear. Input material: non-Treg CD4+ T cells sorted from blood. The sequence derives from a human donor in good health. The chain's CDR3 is CASGLGQNYGYTF. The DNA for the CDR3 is TGTGCTAGTGGTTTGGGCCAGAACTATGGCTACACCTTC.